The 14 T cell receptor beta chains below were found in one sample sequenced in a study of T cells in women clearing cervical HPV infection. Assay: immunoSEQ multiplex PCR; the TCRdb copy retains only in-frame clones and omits some. The sample table includes approximately 31,000 clones. Sequenced sample: blood buffy coat. Source of these receptors: a woman aged 18 to 75 with a cervical HPV16 infection that either progressed to CIN3+ or cleared (not recorded which).

In regard to this clone: The CDR3 extends 3 residues past the end of the read, so its final part is completed from the germline J gene. The V call is TRBV5-1, the J call TRBJ1-6; perhaps TRBD1 as D (5 bases). The CDR3 extends over 13 amino acids. CDR1 is SGHRS and CDR2 is YFSETQ in the germline V gene. The sequenced part of the CDR3 DNA is TGCGCCAGCAGCTTGGTGGGAGAGGGGCCC. It encodes CASSLVGEGP. The full CDR3 reads CASSLVGEGPLHF.

Notes on this clone: The sequence runs out 3 residues before the end of the CDR3; the remainder is reconstructed from the germline J gene. The chain employs TRBV7-8 and TRBJ2-7; no clear D gene. This CDR3 has 14 amino acids. V shed 1 base and J shed 1 base, with 8 bases lying between them. Looked up from germline, CDR1 is SGHVS and CDR2 is FQNEAQ. CDR3 bases read: TGTGCCAGCAGCTTAGGTGGGCCTTCCTACGAG. It specifies CASSLGGPSYE. The whole CDR3 protein reads CASSLGGPSYEQYF.

CDR3 in amino acids: CASSYDRLEKLFF. The sequenced part of the CDR3 DNA is TGCGCCAGCAGTTATGACAGGCTTGAAAAG. This chain uses TRBV5-1 with TRBJ2-2; maybe TRBD1 (6 bases). The read halts 3 residues ahead of the CDR3 end, with the missing end drawn from the germline J gene. The CDR3 is 13 residues long. CDR1 and CDR2 (germline): SGHRS, YFSETQ.

The part of the CDR3 DNA that was read is TGTGCCAGCAGTGACGGGACAGCTAATTCACCC. Its protein is CASSDGTANSP. In full, the CDR3 reads CASSDGTANSPLHF. The rearrangement joins TRBV2 to TRBJ1-6; 7 bases match TRBD1. The read stops 3 residues short of the end of the CDR3; the missing end is completed from the germline J gene. This CDR3 contains 14 residues. Germline CDR1 and CDR2: SNHLY and FYNNEI. With V trimmed by 3 bases and J by 6 bases, 2 bases remained unmatched.

Regarding this clone: The read gets to within 3 residues of the CDR3 end, and the germline J gene fills in the rest. V is TRBV7-9 and J is TRBJ2-7; no definite D call. CDR3 length equals 12 residues. Germline V CDR1 and CDR2: SEHNR, FQNEAQ (reference sequence). Trimming took off 3 bases at V and 1 base at J, with 4 bases between the two ends. The part of the CDR3 DNA that was read is TGTGCCAGCAGCTTCGGGTCCTACGAG. Its protein product is CASSFGSYE. The whole CDR3 reads CASSFGSYEQYF.

About this clone: The CDR3 goes on 3 residues after the read ends, and that part is filled in from the germline J gene. The chain has TRBV5-1 and TRBJ2-5; tentative D call: TRBD2 (6 bases). Germline CDR1 is SGHRS and CDR2 is YFSETQ. V lost 4 bases, J lost 2 bases, and 15 bases lay in between. CDR3 length: 15 amino acids. CDR3 DNA, as far as it was read: TGCGCCAGCAGCACGGGACTGGGGGAACAAGAGACC. This gives the protein CASSTGLGEQET. The whole CDR3 reads CASSTGLGEQETQYF.

For this clone: The CDR3 end falls 3 residues outside the read, so it is completed with the germline J gene. The chain joins TRBV2 to TRBJ2-2, with TRBD1 matching 10 bases. Germline assignment: CDR1 SNHLY and CDR2 FYNNEI. The CDR3 extends over 15 amino acids. The CDR3 region is CASRLGTGVAAPLFF. CDR3 DNA, as far as it was read: TGTGCCAGCAGGCTCGGGACAGGGGTTGCAGCACCG.

Turning to this clone: The read halts 3 residues ahead of the CDR3 end, with the missing end drawn from the germline J gene. The rearrangement uses TRBV20-1 and TRBJ2-7; D is ambiguous. CDR1 DFQATT and CDR2 SNEGSKA come from the germline V gene (reference sequence). The V and J ends lost 0 bases and 2 bases respectively, with 23 bases between them. This CDR3 comprises 18 residues. CDR3 amino acids: CSARDRLRLRVGPYEQYF. CDR3 DNA (partial): TGCAGTGCTAGAGATCGACTTAGGCTACGAGTCGGCCCCTACGAG.

Notes on this clone: The read gets to within 3 residues of the CDR3 end, and the germline J gene fills in the rest. The chain links TRBV20-1 to TRBJ2-7; D possibly corresponds to TRBD1 (7 bases). The V end lost 3 bases, the J end lost 4 bases, and 10 bases lay between the germline ends. This CDR3 has 12 amino acids. The V gene's germline CDR1 is DFQATT and CDR2 SNEGSKA (reference sequence). CDR3 DNA (partial): TGCAGTGCTAGCCAGGGGGGTTACGAG. Translation gives CSASQGGYE. The entire CDR3 reads CSASQGGYEQYF.

A note on this clone: With the read ending 3 residues before the CDR3 end, the germline J gene is used to fill in that end. J is TRBJ2-7 and V is TRBV7-9, with D perhaps matching TRBD1 (7 bases). V was trimmed by 0 bases and J by 3 bases, leaving 12 bases between them. This CDR3 spans 15 amino acids. Germline values: CDR1 SEHNR, CDR2 FQNEAQ (reference sequence). CDR3 DNA, as far as it was read: TGTGCCAGCAGCTTAGCGAGGCAGGGGGGCTACGAG. This encodes CASSLARQGGYE. The complete CDR3 protein is CASSLARQGGYEQYF.

As concerns this clone: Sequencing ends 3 residues short of the CDR3 end; the germline J gene provides the rest. The chain is built from TRBV14 and TRBJ1-1, with 7 bases identical to TRBD1. Per the germline V gene, CDR1 is SGHDN and CDR2 is FVKESK. V was pared by 4 bases and J by 3 bases, with 8 bases of the junction left unmatched. This CDR3 comprises 15 residues. CDR3 region: CASSPQGQGYTEAFF. The sequenced CDR3 bases are TGTGCCAGCAGCCCACAGGGGCAGGGTTACACTGAA.

About this clone itself: The CDR3 goes on 3 residues after the read ends, and that part is filled in from the germline J gene. The chain recombines TRBV11-2 with TRBJ1-1, with 7 bases identical to TRBD1. Germline V lookup: CDR1 SGHAT, CDR2 FQNNGV. The CDR3 is 12 amino acids. The covered CDR3 bases are TGTGCCAGCAGCTTAGAAAACAGGGGA. It yields the protein CASSLENRG. The CDR3, in full, reads CASSLENRGAFF.

The sequenced part of the CDR3 DNA is TGTGCCAGCAGCTTGGGACAGGGCATGAACACTGAA. This sequence encodes CASSLGQGMNTE. In full, the CDR3 reads CASSLGQGMNTEAFF. The V and J genes are TRBV5-5 and TRBJ1-1, with 7 bases identical to TRBD1. The CDR3 is cut off 3 residues early in the read; its end comes from the germline J gene. This CDR3 is built from 15 residues. V gave up 0 bases and J gave up 0 bases; unmatched junction bases: 2. CDR1 SGHKS and CDR2 YYEKEE come from the germline V gene (reference sequence).

A note on this clone: The read terminates 3 residues ahead of where the CDR3 ends, so the germline J gene completes it. This chain uses TRBV5-4 with TRBJ2-1, with 10 bases matching TRBD1. Losses at the gene ends were 3 bases for V and 6 bases for J; bases not matched to a gene: 6. Germline V gives CDR1 SGHNT, CDR2 YYREEE (reference sequence). This CDR3 contains 15 residues. The CDR3 region is CASSSPGQGFNEQFF. CDR3 DNA, as far as it was read: TGTGCCAGCAGCTCTCCGGGACAGGGGTTCAATGAG.